The table lists the clone carrying this TCR beta chain with a few counts. This record belongs to a study of blood T cell repertoires in COVID-19. Study as a whole: Nucleic acid was either cDNA or gDNA, and it came from T cells, B-cell-depleted T cells, or PBMCs.

The CDR3 consists of 16 residues. CDR1 is SGHVS and CDR2 is FQNEAQ in the germline V gene. With 1 base clipped from V and 6 bases from J, the junction kept 9 bases outside the gene matches. Method: immunoSEQ multiplex PCR; TCRdb's copy keeps in-frame clones and lacks some. The sample carries around 160,000 clones, about four fifths recorded once. This chain connects TRBV7-8 to TRBJ2-3, with 8 bases that match TRBD2. The sequenced sample was peripheral blood. This clonotype was sampled from a woman of 80 years or more with acute or convalescent COVID-19. CDR3 DNA: TGTGCCAGCAGCTTAGAGTCCGGGAGGGCCGGGGATACGCAGTATTTT. This translates into CASSLESGRAGDTQYF. Supplemented by reference TRBV7-8 and TRBJ2-3, the full variable domain reads GAGVSQSPRYKVAKRGQDVALRCDPISGHVSLFWYQQALGQGPEFLTYFQNEAQLDKSGLPSDRFFAERPEGSVSTLKIQRTQQEDSAVYLCASSLESGRAGDTQYFGPGTRLTVL.